What follows are 9 T cell receptor beta chains derived from one specimen sequenced in a study of T-cell reconstitution after alpha-beta-depleted transplantation in children. It was with unique molecular identifiers that the TCRbeta library was prepared. A single record per CDR3 protein comes from TCRdb applying MiXCR to the PCR reads. This sample has around 92,000 distinct CDR3 sequences, with more than 10% found just once. Sequenced material: PBMCs from the stem cell graft donor, taken from the stem cell graft. Source of these receptors: a human donor who donated a stem cell graft to a child with inherited bone marrow failure.

The chain is built from TRBV2 and TRBJ2-3; TRBD1 aligns across 9 bases. The CDR3 has 14 residues. V lost 7 bases to trimming and J lost 4 bases; unmatched junction nucleotides: 6. Germline loops: CDR1 SNHLY, CDR2 FYNNEI. CDR3 nucleotides: TGTGCCAGCACGGGACAGGGTTATCCAGATACGCAGTATTTT. It specifies CASTGQGYPDTQYF.

This clonotype was recorded at least ten times. The rearrangement joins TRBV12-3 or TRBV12-4 to TRBJ1-1; 8 bases align to TRBD1. The ends lost 5 bases at V and 0 bases at J; junction bases unmatched: 5. This CDR3 comprises 15 residues. CDR3: CASSRQGLLNTEAFF. In DNA, the CDR3 is TGTGCCAGCAGTCGACAGGGGTTGTTGAACACTGAAGCTTTCTTT.

Ten or more counts support this clonotype. The rearrangement links TRBV6-1 to TRBJ2-3; D gene ambiguous. V lost 7 bases and J lost 2, with 10 bases in between. Germline CDR1 MNHNS, CDR2 SASEGT. The CDR3 runs to 13 residues. The CDR3 here is CASIGSYTDTQYF. CDR3 nucleotides: TGTGCCAGCATTGGGTCCTACACAGATACGCAGTATTTT.

This clonotype was picked up many times. This chain joins TRBV12-3 or TRBV12-4 and TRBJ1-2; D unclear. Trimming took off 6 bases at V and 4 bases at J, with 21 bases between the two ends. This CDR3 contains 16 residues. This CDR3 is CASSPHSTLSSYGYTF. The CDR3 DNA sequence: TGTGCCAGCAGCCCCCACTCCACCCTTTCATCCTATGGCTACACCTTC.

The V call is TRBV4-3, the J call TRBJ1-2, with TRBD1 matching over 8 bases. V dropped 3 bases and J dropped 3; count of bases not matched to a gene: 9. Germline V CDR1 and CDR2: LGHNA, YSLEER. The CDR3 is made up of 16 amino acids. CDR3 coding DNA: TGCGCCAGCAGCCAGGTTGCCAGGGGGCGCGACTATGGCTACACCTTC. Amino acid sequence: CASSQVARGRDYGYTF.

The J gene is TRBJ2-2, the V gene TRBV5-1; 8 bases agree with TRBD1. The CDR3 spans 17 residues. V lost 4 bases, J lost 3 bases, and 11 bases stayed unmatched. The germline gives CDR1 SGHRS, CDR2 YFSETQ. CDR3 DNA: TGCGCCAGCAGCAATCGAGACAGGGGCTCGGACACCGGGGAGCTGTTTTTT. Protein sequence: CASSNRDRGSDTGELFF. Full variable domain (rest looked up from reference TRBV5-1 and TRBJ2-2): KAGVTQTPRYLIKTRGQQVTLSCSPISGHRSVSWYQQTPGQGLQFLFEYFSETQRNKGNFPGRFSGRQFSNSRSEMNVSTLELGDSALYLCASSNRDRGSDTGELFFGEGSRLTVL.

This clonotype appeared many times. In DNA form, the CDR3 reads TGTGCCAGCAGTCGGGACTCGCCAGAGACCCAGTACTTC. Residues: CASSRDSPETQYF. V is TRBV12-3 or TRBV12-4 and J is TRBJ2-5; TRBD2 might be the D (6 bases). This CDR3 contains 13 residues. Trimming shortened V by 5 bases and J by 4 bases, and 11 bases separated the two germline ends.

This clonotype was recorded at least ten times. A read error is likely, as this CDR3 ends without the conserved phenylalanine or tryptophan. The chain combines TRBV12-3 or TRBV12-4 with TRBJ2-1; 8 bases fit TRBD1. This CDR3 has 13 amino acids. The V segment lost 5 bases and the J segment 6 bases; nucleotides outside the gene matches: 3. The CDR3 is CASSADRGNEQFS. The CDR3 DNA reads TGTGCCAGCAGTGCCGACAGGGGCAATGAGCAGTTCTCC.

This clonotype was recorded many times. V usage is TRBV20-1 and J usage is TRBJ1-1; D unclear. The V end was cut by 4 bases, the J end by 0 bases, with 12 bases between. Germline values: CDR1 DFQATT, CDR2 SNEGSKA (reference sequence). This CDR3 is built from 14 residues. The CDR3 DNA is TGCAGTGCTATCCGGGCAGCCCTGAACACTGAAGCTTTCTTT. Encoded protein: CSAIRAALNTEAFF.